These 17 T cell receptor beta chains came from one sample sequenced in a study of memory CD4+ T cells and cytomegalovirus serostatus. Single viable CD3+CD4+CD8-CD45RO+ cells were sorted as the memory CD4+ T cells. Using immunoSEQ multiplex PCR, the repertoire was profiled, and TCRdb retains in-frame clones only, with some absent. Of 50,000 to 55,000 clones detected, about 73% appear once; the ten largest clones hold roughly 0.84%. Sequencing used memory CD4+ T cells from blood. The source of these receptors is an adult in good health and CMV-seronegative.

The rearrangement uses TRBV2 and TRBJ1-4, with TRBD1 as a possible D gene (5 bases). The CDR3 covers 18 residues. Per the germline V gene, CDR1 is SNHLY and CDR2 is FYNNEI. V was shortened by 6 bases and J by 3 bases, with 23 bases between the two germline ends. The CDR3 loop reads CASSGRGGGALPNEKLFF. DNA for the CDR3: TGTGCCAGCAGCGGGAGGGGAGGAGGGGCCTTACCTAATGAAAAACTGTTTTTT.

The chain carries TRBV6-6 and TRBJ2-5; TRBD1 agrees at 8 bases. Trimming cost V 7 bases and J 4 bases; bases outside gene matches: 8. This CDR3 spans 14 amino acids. The germline CDR1 and CDR2 sequences are MNHNY and SVGAGI (reference sequence). CDR3 coding DNA: TGTGCCAGCAACACAGGACAGGGTGGAGAGACCCAGTACTTC. Translated, it gives CASNTGQGGETQYF.

The chain carries TRBV25-1 and TRBJ1-6; D unclear. V lost 4 bases to trimming and J lost 4 bases, with 5 bases between them. This CDR3 has 13 amino acids. CDR1 and CDR2 (germline): MGHDK, SYGVNS. Here the CDR3 reads CASSVAYNSPLHF. The CDR3 nucleotides are TGTGCCAGCAGTGTGGCGTATAATTCACCCCTCCACTTT.

The genes are TRBV18 and TRBJ1-1; a weak D match, TRBD1 (6 bases). The V and J ends lost 3 bases and 4 bases respectively, with 9 bases between them. CDR3 length equals 13 residues. Germline CDR1 is KGHSH and CDR2 is LQKENI. The CDR3 sequence is CASSPKQGTEAFF. In DNA form, the CDR3 reads TGTGCCAGCTCACCGAAACAGGGCACTGAAGCTTTCTTT.

This chain connects TRBV2 to TRBJ1-2; tentatively, D is TRBD1 (5 bases). Looked up from germline, CDR1 is SNHLY and CDR2 is FYNNEI. Between the trimmed V and J ends, which lost 5 bases and 2 bases, there was a span of 18 bases. The CDR3 length is 16 residues. As DNA, the CDR3 is TGTGCCAGCAGTTCTGGGCCGGACATCTCAAACTATGGCTACACCTTC. Amino acid sequence: CASSSGPDISNYGYTF.

This chain's CDR3 is CATSRGGLAANNEQFF. CDR3 nucleotide sequence: TGTGCCACCAGCAGGGGAGGACTAGCGGCCAACAATGAGCAGTTCTTC. The chain carries TRBV15 and TRBJ2-1; 10 bases fit TRBD2. CDR1 is LNHNV, CDR2 YYDKDF, per germline (reference sequence). Trimming took 3 bases from V and 5 from J; bases not matched to a gene: 7. The CDR3 totals 16 residues.

This chain joins TRBV2 and TRBJ1-3; no clear D gene. The CDR3 contains 14 residues. Germline CDR1 SNHLY, CDR2 FYNNEI. Trimming removed 6 bases at V and 2 bases at J, with 11 bases between. The CDR3 DNA reads TGTGCCAGCAGCCCATCCGGACCTGGAAACACCATATATTTT. It encodes CASSPSGPGNTIYF.

The table lists this clone with a few counts. For the CDR3, the DNA is TGCGCCAGCAGCTTGGGGGGCTATGGGGCTCTAGCCAAAAACATTCAGTACTTC. Translation: CASSLGGYGALAKNIQYF. The V call is TRBV5-1, the J call TRBJ2-4; D possibly corresponds to TRBD1 (5 bases). Deletions cut 0 bases from V and 0 bases from J, with 16 bases between. Germline CDR1 SGHRS, CDR2 YFSETQ. The CDR3 has 18 residues. The full variable domain, its missing parts supplied by reference TRBV5-1 and TRBJ2-4, is KAGVTQTPRYLIKTRGQQVTLSCSPISGHRSVSWYQQTPGQGLQFLFEYFSETQRNKGNFPGRFSGRQFSNSRSEMNVSTLELGDSALYLCASSLGGYGALAKNIQYFGAGTRLSVL.

The table lists this clone with a count of one. This chain uses TRBV30 with TRBJ1-3; D may be TRBD1 (5 bases). Germline V lookup: CDR1 GTSNPN, CDR2 SVGIG (reference sequence). The ends were cut back, 4 bases at V and 0 bases at J, with 13 bases in the middle. This CDR3 comprises 15 residues. Here the CDR3 reads CAWTYDSTSGNTIYF. In DNA, the CDR3 is TGTGCCTGGACTTATGACAGCACCTCTGGAAACACCATATATTTT.

Worth noting for this clone: The germline gene is not matched at one end of the junction; a read error may be the cause. This chain uses TRBV6-1 with TRBJ1-6, with D unresolved. The length of the CDR3 is 11 residues. Germline values: CDR1 MNHNS, CDR2 SASEGT. The DNA for the CDR3 is TGTGCCAGCACGGGAGGTTCATCCCTCCACTTT. This sequence encodes CASTGGSSLHF.

The chain couples TRBV6-1 to TRBJ1-1; no definite D call. Trimming removed 11 bases from V and 4 bases from J, with 14 bases in between. The CDR3 length is 12 residues. Germline CDR1 and CDR2: MNHNS and SASEGT. The CDR3 DNA reads TGTGCCGCCCTAGGTGTGGGCACTGAAGCTTTCTTT. It specifies CAALGVGTEAFF.

This chain uses TRBV14 with TRBJ1-1, with D perhaps matching TRBD1 (5 bases). CDR1 SGHDN and CDR2 FVKESK come from the germline V gene. V was shortened by 4 bases and J by 8 bases, with 23 bases between the two germline ends. There are 16 residues in the CDR3. CDR3 nucleotides: TGTGCCAGCAGCCTGAACATGGACCCGAGAAAGGGGGAAGCTTTCTTT. Translating it yields CASSLNMDPRKGEAFF.

This rearrangement joins TRBV4-1 to TRBJ1-3; D unclear. V shed 0 bases and J shed 2 bases, with 8 bases lying between them. Germline V gene sequence: CDR1 MGHRA, CDR2 YSYEKL. This CDR3 spans 15 amino acids. CDR3 bases: TGCGCCAGCAGCCAAGAATTTTCTACTGGAAACACCATATATTTT. Translated, it gives CASSQEFSTGNTIYF.

The J gene is TRBJ1-4, the V gene TRBV5-1; D is uncertain. V dropped 4 bases and J dropped 8 bases, with 15 bases sitting between them. CDR1 SGHRS and CDR2 YFSETQ come from the germline V gene. This CDR3 is 14 amino acids long. This CDR3 reads CASSPWEAREKLFF. As DNA, the CDR3 is TGCGCCAGCAGCCCTTGGGAGGCTAGGGAAAAACTGTTTTTT.

This clone appeared once. V and J are TRBV5-1 and TRBJ1-2; D might be TRBD1 (5 bases). Germline assignment: CDR1 SGHRS and CDR2 YFSETQ. With 2 bases removed from V and 6 bases from J, the gap between germline ends came to 14 bases. This CDR3 region has 14 residues. In DNA, the CDR3 is TGCGCCAGCAGCTTCGGACATAGGTCTGATGGCTACACCTTC. Its protein is CASSFGHRSDGYTF.

The chain links TRBV30 to TRBJ1-2, with a tentative D call TRBD1 (6 bases). CDR1 and CDR2 from the germline V gene are GTSNPN and SVGIG (reference sequence). Trimming removed 1 base from V and 0 bases from J, with 30 bases in between. The CDR3 contains 21 residues. The CDR3 DNA reads as TGTGCCTGGAGTGGGGCCTCCCCGGGCCAGGGGAGGCCTGAAGCTAACTATGGCTACACCTTC. It yields the protein CAWSGASPGQGRPEANYGYTF.

This sequence joins TRBV5-4 and TRBJ2-5, with D perhaps being TRBD1 or TRBD2 (5 bases each). The V end lost 3 bases, the J end lost 1 base, and 10 bases lay between the germline ends. Germline CDR1 is SGHNT and CDR2 is YYREEE (reference sequence). The CDR3 consists of 14 residues. The CDR3 nucleotides read TGTGCCAGCAGCTCTCCGGGGCCCCAAGAGACCCAGTACTTC. Encoded protein: CASSSPGPQETQYF.